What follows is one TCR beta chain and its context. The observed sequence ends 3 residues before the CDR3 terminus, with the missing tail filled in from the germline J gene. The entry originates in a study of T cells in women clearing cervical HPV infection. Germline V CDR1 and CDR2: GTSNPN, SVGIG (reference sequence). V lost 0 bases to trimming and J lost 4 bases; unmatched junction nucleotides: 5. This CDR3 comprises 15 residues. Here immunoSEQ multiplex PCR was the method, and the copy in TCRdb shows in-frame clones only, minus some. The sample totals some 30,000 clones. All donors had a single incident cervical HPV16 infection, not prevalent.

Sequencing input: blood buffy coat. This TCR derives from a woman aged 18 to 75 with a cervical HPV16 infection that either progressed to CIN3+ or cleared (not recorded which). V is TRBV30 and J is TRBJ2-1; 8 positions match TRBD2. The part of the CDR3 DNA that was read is TGTGCCTGGAGTGTAGGGACTAGGGGATACAATGAG. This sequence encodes CAWSVGTRGYNE. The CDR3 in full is CAWSVGTRGYNEQFF. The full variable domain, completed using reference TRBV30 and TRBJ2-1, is SQTIHQWPATLVQPVGSPLSLECTVEGTSNPNLYWYRQAAGRGLQLLFYSVGIGQISSEVPQNLSASRPQDRQFILSSKKLLLSDSGFYLCAWSVGTRGYNEQFFGPGTRLTVL.